The 24 T cell receptor beta chains given below trace back to one sample, sequenced in a study of sequential checkpoint blockade in melanoma. As for treatment: randomized to nivolumab then ipilimumab (arm A) or the reverse (arm B). TCRdb's copy holds only in-frame clones and misses some; the assay was immunoSEQ multiplex PCR. The table shows some 9,300 clones, with about three quarters occurring only once. The specimen was CD8+ T cells sorted from blood (inferred from file names), collected from a patient given nivolumab and ipilimumab in sequence. These receptors were taken from a human donor with melanoma.

The genes are TRBV27 and TRBJ1-5; TRBD1 might be the D (6 bases). The CDR3 runs 15 residues. CDR1 is MNHEY and CDR2 is SMNVEV in the germline V gene (reference sequence). Trimming stripped 0 bases from V and 4 bases from J, with 10 bases between. The CDR3 here is CASSLSGGANQPQHF. The CDR3, as DNA: TGTGCCAGCAGTTTATCTGGGGGGGCGAATCAGCCCCAGCATTTT.

In the case of this clone: At one end, the junction sequence differs from germline, possibly due to a read error. This chain uses TRBV6-4 with TRBJ1-5; 9 nucleotides match TRBD1. The CDR3 runs to 16 residues. Germline CDR1 is MRHNA and CDR2 is SNTAGT. This CDR3 reads CASSYSRDRENQPQHF. The CDR3 nucleotides are TGTGCCAGCAGTTACTCTAGGGACAGGGAGAATCAGCCCCAGCATTTT.

The genes are TRBV6-5 and TRBJ1-5, with unresolved D. Trimming stripped 2 bases from V and 1 base from J, with 9 bases between. Germline V gene lookup returns CDR1 MNHEY and CDR2 SVGAGI. There are 15 residues in the CDR3. The CDR3 bases are TGTGCCAGCAGTTACGGAGATTTCAGCAATCAGCCCCAGCATTTT. It translates to CASSYGDFSNQPQHF.

The chain carries TRBV7-9 and TRBJ1-2, with D possibly TRBD1 on 6 matching bases. V lost 1 base and J lost 3, with 15 bases in between. This CDR3 spans 16 amino acids. CDR1 SEHNR and CDR2 FQNEAQ come from the germline V gene (reference sequence). As DNA, the CDR3 is TGTGCCAGCAGCTTAGTCCAGGGGCGCGGAGACTATGGCTACACCTTC. Its protein is CASSLVQGRGDYGYTF.

V is TRBV10-3 and J is TRBJ2-7; TRBD2 matches 8 bases. Germline CDR1 ENHRY, CDR2 SYGVKD. CDR3 length equals 12 residues. The junction had 4 bases not matched to a gene; V was cut back by 8 bases and J by 4 bases. The CDR3 here is CAIAGGGYEQYF. The CDR3 DNA reads as TGTGCCATCGCGGGGGGTGGATACGAGCAGTACTTC.

V and J are TRBV9 and TRBJ2-7, with D possibly TRBD1 on 6 matching bases. V was clipped by 3 bases and J by 1 base, with 14 bases between them. This CDR3 comprises 15 residues. Germline V gene lookup returns CDR1 SGDLS and CDR2 YYNGEE. The CDR3 bases are TGTGCCAGCAGCGCCACGGGGACATTTTCCTACGAGCAGTACTTC. It translates to CASSATGTFSYEQYF.

This clone was detected only once. The chain recombines TRBV5-1 with TRBJ2-7; 9 bases align to TRBD1. The junction had 2 bases not matched to a gene; V was cut back by 1 base and J by 3 bases. This CDR3 comprises 14 residues. Germline CDR1 is SGHRS and CDR2 is YFSETQ. CDR3 coding DNA: TGCGCCAGCAGCTTGACAGGGGGCGGCTACGAGCAGTACTTC. It codes for CASSLTGGGYEQYF.

This rearrangement joins TRBV14 to TRBJ1-2, with D possibly matching TRBD1 (5 bases). Germline loops: CDR1 SGHDN, CDR2 FVKESK. CDR3 size: 16 residues. Trimming pared 0 bases from V and 2 bases from J, leaving 13 bases between. This CDR3 reads CASSQDRRGRNYGYTF. CDR3 in DNA: TGTGCCAGCAGCCAAGATCGGCGGGGCCGAAACTATGGCTACACCTTC. Full variable domain (rest looked up from reference TRBV14 and TRBJ1-2): EAGVTQFPSHSVIEKGQTVTLRCDPISGHDNLYWYRRVMGKEIKFLLHFVKESKQDESGMPNNRFLAERTGGTYSTLKVQPAELEDSGVYFCASSQDRRGRNYGYTFGSGTRLTVV.

The rearrangement uses TRBV11-3 and TRBJ1-3; TRBD1 aligns across 7 bases. Germline assignment: CDR1 SGHNT and CDR2 YENEEA. The CDR3 has 16 residues. The V gene end was trimmed by 5 bases and the J gene end by 2 bases; junction bases not matched to a gene: 9. CDR3 in amino acids: CASSGDSGITGNTIYF. The CDR3 DNA reads as TGTGCCAGCAGCGGGGACAGCGGAATCACTGGAAACACCATATATTTT.

V is TRBV4-3 and J is TRBJ1-3; the D gene is possibly TRBD1 (6 bases). The CDR3 spans 15 residues. V lost 0 bases to trimming and J lost 6 bases, with 12 bases between them. Germline V gene lookup returns CDR1 LGHNA and CDR2 YSLEER. In nucleotides, the CDR3 is TGCGCCAGCAGCCAAGACAGGGGCGCCATAAACACCATATATTTT. It is translated as CASSQDRGAINTIYF.

The chain is built from TRBV7-2 and TRBJ2-7; 7 nucleotides match TRBD1. This CDR3 has 17 residues. Germline-derived CDR1 and CDR2 are SGHTA and FQGNSA. J was trimmed by 2 bases and V by 3 bases; bases with no gene match: 13. The DNA of the CDR3 is TGTGCCAGCAGCTTGGAAAGCGGAACAGGGGAAACCTACGAGCAGTACTTC. As protein: CASSLESGTGETYEQYF.

This clone was recorded a few times. The chain combines TRBV28 with TRBJ1-2; TRBD1 might be the D (5 bases). The V gene lost 3 bases and the J gene lost 4 bases, with 12 bases spanning the gap. Germline V CDR1 and CDR2: MDHEN, SYDVKM. The CDR3 runs to 14 residues. The DNA for the CDR3 is TGTGCCAGCAGTTTCGTAGGGGAGGTCTATGGCTACACCTTC. Translation: CASSFVGEVYGYTF.

This clone turned up a few times. The genes are TRBV9 and TRBJ1-3; no definite D call. The germline CDR1 and CDR2 sequences are SGDLS and YYNGEE. This CDR3 comprises 14 residues. V lost 5 bases and J lost 3, with 12 bases in between. Here the CDR3 reads CASSAVVHGNTIYF. CDR3 DNA sequence: TGTGCCAGCAGTGCAGTGGTTCATGGAAACACCATATATTTT.

V is TRBV4-3 and J is TRBJ1-1; D perhaps matches TRBD1 (5 bases). CDR1 and CDR2 from the germline V gene are LGHNA and YSLEER. CDR3 length: 16 residues. V was trimmed by 0 bases and J by 4 bases, leaving 15 bases between them. CDR3 protein: CASSQDYRGVSTEAFF. Here the CDR3 DNA reads TGCGCCAGCAGCCAAGATTACCGGGGGGTAAGCACTGAAGCTTTCTTT.

The V call is TRBV10-3, the J call TRBJ2-7; D is unclear. CDR1 and CDR2 (germline): ENHRY, SYGVKD. The length of the CDR3 is 10 residues. V lost 10 bases and J lost 3, with 7 bases in between. The CDR3 loop is CATGRYEQYF. The CDR3 coding sequence is TGTGCCACTGGCCGCTACGAGCAGTACTTC.

V and J are TRBV5-1 and TRBJ2-5, with D perhaps TRBD2 (6 bases). Matching the DNA end better, TRBJ2-7 makes the J call doubtful. CDR1 is SGHRS and CDR2 is YFSETQ in the germline V gene. This CDR3 contains 15 residues. The CDR3 region is CASSLLPGTGYEQYF. CDR3 sequence (DNA): TGCGCCAGCAGCTTGTTACCCGGGACTGGGTACGAGCAGTACTTC.

The chain is built from TRBV6-1 and TRBJ1-2; D call uncertain. Trimming cost V 6 bases and J 2 bases, with 16 bases left between them. The CDR3 runs 15 residues. Germline lookup yields CDR1 MNHNS and CDR2 SASEGT. The CDR3 region has the DNA TGTGCCAGCAGGGAGTTTTCGGTTGGCAACTATGGCTACACCTTC. As protein: CASREFSVGNYGYTF.

The chain recombines TRBV7-2 with TRBJ2-7; 7 bases match TRBD2. Germline lookup yields CDR1 SGHTA and CDR2 FQGNSA. The ends lost 3 bases at V and 4 bases at J; junction bases unmatched: 3. The CDR3 is 13 residues long. CDR3 DNA sequence: TGTGCCAGCAGCTTGATGGGGGGGTACGAGCAGTACTTC. Protein: CASSLMGGYEQYF.

The DNA of the CDR3 is TGTGCCAGCAGTTTAGGGGACAGGGGGCCCTACGAGCAGTACTTC. Translation gives CASSLGDRGPYEQYF. The V and J genes are TRBV27 and TRBJ2-7; 12 nucleotides match TRBD1. Germline V lookup: CDR1 MNHEY, CDR2 SMNVEV (reference sequence). CDR3 size: 15 residues. The junction had 1 base not matched to a gene; V was cut back by 2 bases and J by 2 bases.

The chain couples TRBV4-3 to TRBJ2-7; D remains unclear. The V gene's germline CDR1 is LGHNA and CDR2 YSLEER. The CDR3 is made up of 17 amino acids. Trimming removed 0 bases from V and 1 base from J, with 16 bases in between. This chain's CDR3 is CASSQDIVAEESYEQYF. The DNA for the CDR3 is TGCGCCAGCAGCCAAGATATCGTGGCAGAGGAATCCTACGAGCAGTACTTC.

The V call is TRBV27, the J call TRBJ2-7; possible D gene TRBD1, 5 bases. The CDR3 spans 14 residues. Germline CDR1 is MNHEY and CDR2 is SMNVEV (reference sequence). The germline V and J ends were trimmed by 3 bases and 5 bases, with 14 bases remaining between them. The CDR3 DNA reads TGTGCCAGCAGTTTGCAGGGAACCCCTCACGAGCAGTACTTC. Translating gives CASSLQGTPHEQYF.

This chain joins TRBV28 and TRBJ2-7; D remains ambiguous. V was trimmed by 4 bases and J by 3 bases, leaving 4 bases between them. From germline, CDR1 is MDHEN and CDR2 SYDVKM. The CDR3 is 11 amino acids. This CDR3 reads CASSYSYEQYF. CDR3 in DNA: TGTGCCAGCAGTTACAGCTACGAGCAGTACTTC.

The rearrangement joins TRBV9 to TRBJ2-7; 7 bases fit TRBD1. The CDR3 runs 16 residues. CDR1 SGDLS and CDR2 YYNGEE come from the germline V gene. J gave up 2 bases and V 4 bases, and 12 bases lay outside the gene matches. DNA for the CDR3: TGTGCCAGCAGCTTACGGGACAGCCCTCTCACCTACGAGCAGTACTTC. It codes for CASSLRDSPLTYEQYF.

This chain uses TRBV5-4 with TRBJ1-4; 8 bases agree with TRBD1. The length of the CDR3 is 17 residues. After removal of 1 base from V and 6 bases from J, the junction contained 11 bases not matched to a gene. Germline CDR1 SGHNT, CDR2 YYREEE (reference sequence). CDR3 nucleotides: TGTGCCAGCAGCTTGACAGGCAGGGGGCCTTTGGATGAAAAACTGTTTTTT. This encodes CASSLTGRGPLDEKLFF.